The 4 T cell receptor beta chains below come from one sample, sequenced in a study of cytotoxic CD8 clonotypes in ibrutinib-treated CLL. The method was immunoSEQ multiplex PCR; TCRdb's version includes in-frame clones alone and lacks a portion of them. The table shows over 130,000 clones, with around 84% occurring only once. Sequenced material: PBMCs, taken after 36 months of ibrutinib treatment. These receptor sequences come from a human donor with chronic lymphocytic leukemia.

V usage is TRBV6-5 and J usage is TRBJ2-7; 7 bases are shared with TRBD1. V lost 8 bases to trimming and J lost 0 bases; unmatched junction nucleotides: 7. The CDR3 spans 14 residues. The germline V gene has CDR1 MNHEY and CDR2 SVGAGI. The CDR3 bases are TGTGCCAGCGCTAGATCAGGGGGCTCCTACGAGCAGTACTTC. Translated: CASARSGGSYEQYF.

This sequence joins TRBV2 and TRBJ1-1; D perhaps matches TRBD1 (5 bases). Germline V gives CDR1 SNHLY, CDR2 FYNNEI. The CDR3 consists of 12 residues. With 7 bases removed from V and 1 base from J, the gap between germline ends came to 7 bases. As DNA, the CDR3 is TGTGCCAGCATGCAGGGGAACACTGAAGCTTTCTTT. It translates to CASMQGNTEAFF.

This clone was observed at least ten times. This chain links TRBV6-5 with TRBJ1-4; D unresolved. The CDR3 contains 16 residues. Germline V gene lookup returns CDR1 MNHEY and CDR2 SVGAGI. V lost 0 bases and J 4 bases, leaving 12 bases between the germline ends. The CDR3 nucleotides read TGTGCCAGCAGTTACTCAGGGAGTCTTGGTAATGAAAAACTGTTTTTT. Translating it yields CASSYSGSLGNEKLFF.

V gene TRBV10-3 combines with J gene TRBJ2-1; either TRBD1 or TRBD2 may fit D (5 bases each). Trimming pared 8 bases from V and 3 bases from J, leaving 11 bases between. The CDR3 has 13 amino acids. Germline CDR1 is ENHRY and CDR2 is SYGVKD. The CDR3 DNA reads TGTGCCATCGGGGGATGGAGCTACAATGAGCAGTTCTTC. Translating gives CAIGGWSYNEQFF.